What follows is one TCR beta chain and its context. Some clones are missing from TCRdb's copy, which holds only in-frame ones; the method was immunoSEQ multiplex PCR. The sample has about 77,000 clones, 75% to 90% seen once. CDR3 length: 15 amino acids. Trimming cost V 0 bases and J 7 bases, with 10 bases left between them. Per the germline V gene, CDR1 is LGHNA and CDR2 is YSLEER. The sample is drawn from a study of blood T cell repertoires in COVID-19. Sequencing was carried out using peripheral blood. The chain has TRBV4-3 and TRBJ2-6, with D possibly TRBD1 on 5 matching bases. The TCR comes from a woman between 70 and 85 years old with acute or convalescent COVID-19. The CDR3 nucleotides read TGCGCCAGCAGCCAAGATCAACAGGAAGCCAACGTCCTGACTTTC. Translated, it gives CASSQDQQEANVLTF.